This T cell receptor (beta chain) originates from a study of blood T cell repertoires in COVID-19. About the study: Specimens from acute and convalescent COVID-19 originated in the United States, Italy and Spain.

This CDR3 contains 17 residues. J lost 9 bases, V lost 1 base, and 15 bases had no gene match. The germline gives CDR1 WNHNN, CDR2 SYGVQD (reference sequence). Using immunoSEQ multiplex PCR, the repertoire was profiled, and TCRdb retains in-frame clones only, with some absent. The sample contains around 370,000 clones, roughly 90% of which appear only once. The sequence came from an older woman with COVID-19, enrolled during active disease. The specimen was peripheral blood. The chain carries TRBV10-1 and TRBJ2-1; TRBD1 aligns across 7 bases. The CDR3, as DNA: TGCGCCAGCAGTGAGTTACCCGAGACAGGGCTTAATGGTGAGCAGTTCTTC. It specifies CASSELPETGLNGEQFF.